This passage covers 9 T cell receptor beta chains from one sample sequenced in a study of patients and donors after allogeneic stem cell transplantation. TCRdb independently ran MiXCR on the RT-PCR reads; one entry per CDR3 protein. The repertoire holds approximately 200,000 distinct CDR3 sequences, 38% seen once, with under 14% in the top ten. Sample: blood, either unsorted or a sorted T cell fraction (not recorded which). Receptors were obtained from a human donor who was either an allogeneic HSCT recipient or a stem cell or donor lymphocyte infusion donor (not recorded which). It is not recorded whose cells these are; they may come from a transplant donor.

This clonotype was counted at least ten times. The chain employs TRBV5-1 and TRBJ1-1; no clear D gene. The length of the CDR3 is 14 residues. Germline values: CDR1 SGHRS, CDR2 YFSETQ. V gave up 0 bases and J gave up 0 bases, with 6 bases separating them. CDR3 coding DNA: TGCGCCAGCAGCTTGGACAGTATGAACACTGAAGCTTTCTTT. Translating it yields CASSLDSMNTEAFF. Using reference TRBV5-1 and TRBJ1-1 for the parts outside the CDR3, the full variable domain is KAGVTQTPRYLIKTRGQQVTLSCSPISGHRSVSWYQQTPGQGLQFLFEYFSETQRNKGNFPGRFSGRQFSNSRSEMNVSTLELGDSALYLCASSLDSMNTEAFFGQGTRLTVV.

This clonotype was seen at least ten times. The V call is TRBV7-9, the J call TRBJ1-6; no definite D call. The germline V and J ends were trimmed by 3 bases and 5 bases, with 8 bases remaining between them. There are 14 residues in the CDR3. The germline V gene has CDR1 SEHNR and CDR2 FQNEAQ (reference sequence). The CDR3 is CASSFMADNSPLHF. CDR3 in DNA: TGTGCCAGCAGCTTTATGGCCGATAATTCACCCCTCCACTTT.

The V and J genes are TRBV29-1 and TRBJ2-1, with D perhaps TRBD2 (5 bases). CDR1 and CDR2 (germline): SQVTM, ANQGSEA. The CDR3 contains 13 residues. Trimming took off 1 base at V and 8 bases at J, with 12 bases between the two ends. The CDR3 protein is CSVEGAGLYEQFF. CDR3 in DNA: TGCAGCGTTGAAGGTGCGGGTCTCTATGAGCAGTTCTTC.

The chain recombines TRBV10-3 with TRBJ1-1, with a possible D match to TRBD1 (6 bases). The germline V and J ends were trimmed by 10 bases and 5 bases, with 17 bases remaining between them. Germline V gives CDR1 ENHRY, CDR2 SYGVKD. The CDR3 runs to 13 residues. The CDR3 DNA sequence: TGTGCCAGCTTACAGGGAATCGGAACTGAAGCTTTCTTT. Protein sequence: CASLQGIGTEAFF.

The V call is TRBV12-3 or TRBV12-4, the J call TRBJ1-6, with no clear D. Trimming left V 6 bases short and J 11 bases short, with 8 bases between. This CDR3 region has 11 residues. This CDR3 reads CASSSPPPLHF. CDR3 DNA: TGTGCCAGCAGCTCCCCACCACCCCTCCACTTT.

This chain links TRBV12-3 or TRBV12-4 with TRBJ1-5; unclear D gene. The CDR3 totals 12 residues. The V gene lost 6 bases and the J gene lost 11 bases, with 14 bases spanning the gap. For the CDR3, the DNA is TGTGCCAGCAGCCTCCCGGGGAGGACCCAGCATTTT. This gives the protein CASSLPGRTQHF.

This chain connects TRBV3-1 to TRBJ2-7; D uncertain. The CDR3 contains 19 residues. The germline V and J ends were trimmed by 4 bases and 0 bases, with 25 bases remaining between them. CDR1 LGHDT and CDR2 YNNKEL come from the germline V gene (reference sequence). CDR3 nucleotide sequence: TGTGCCAGCAGCCCGCAAACCCGGACGGGCCTCAGGAGCTCCTACGAGCAGTACTTC. It codes for CASSPQTRTGLRSSYEQYF.

This clonotype came up a few times. The chain is built from TRBV28 and TRBJ2-3, with D possibly TRBD1 on 5 matching bases. The CDR3 spans 15 residues. The germline V gene has CDR1 MDHEN and CDR2 SYDVKM. Deletions cut 6 bases from V and 2 bases from J, with 15 bases between. The CDR3 loop reads CASSRTFESTDTQYF. CDR3 DNA: TGTGCCAGCAGCAGGACATTCGAATCCACAGATACGCAGTATTTT.

V and J are TRBV6-5 and TRBJ2-5, with D uncertain. With 2 bases removed from V and 8 bases from J, the gap between germline ends came to 6 bases. The germline gives CDR1 MNHEY, CDR2 SVGAGI. This CDR3 spans 11 amino acids. CDR3 residues: CASSYARTQYF. The CDR3 region has the DNA TGTGCCAGCAGTTACGCCAGAACCCAGTACTTC.